This TCR beta chain was sequenced during a study of T cells in Graves' hyperthyroidism and ophthalmopathy. This clonotype was seen ten or more times. The TCR beta CDR3 regions underwent amplification using RNA transcripts as the source. The HTBI primer set drove a first-round RT-PCR of the TCR CDR3. TCRdb recomputed calls from the multiplex PCR reads with MiXCR, one row per CDR3 protein. The sample includes under 300,000 distinct CDR3 sequences, about 14% of them seen just once. Germline V gives CDR1 KGHSH, CDR2 LQKENI. V was clipped by 0 bases and J by 4 bases, with 10 bases between them. The CDR3 has 14 residues.

The sequenced sample was blood. V gene TRBV18 combines with J gene TRBJ2-7; D not certain. The clonotype comes from a woman aged 40 to 50 with Graves' hyperthyroidism that later progressed to Graves' ophthalmopathy. The CDR3 bases are TGTGCCAGCTCACCACCGAGCTATACATACGAGCAGTACTTC. The encoded protein is CASSPPSYTYEQYF.